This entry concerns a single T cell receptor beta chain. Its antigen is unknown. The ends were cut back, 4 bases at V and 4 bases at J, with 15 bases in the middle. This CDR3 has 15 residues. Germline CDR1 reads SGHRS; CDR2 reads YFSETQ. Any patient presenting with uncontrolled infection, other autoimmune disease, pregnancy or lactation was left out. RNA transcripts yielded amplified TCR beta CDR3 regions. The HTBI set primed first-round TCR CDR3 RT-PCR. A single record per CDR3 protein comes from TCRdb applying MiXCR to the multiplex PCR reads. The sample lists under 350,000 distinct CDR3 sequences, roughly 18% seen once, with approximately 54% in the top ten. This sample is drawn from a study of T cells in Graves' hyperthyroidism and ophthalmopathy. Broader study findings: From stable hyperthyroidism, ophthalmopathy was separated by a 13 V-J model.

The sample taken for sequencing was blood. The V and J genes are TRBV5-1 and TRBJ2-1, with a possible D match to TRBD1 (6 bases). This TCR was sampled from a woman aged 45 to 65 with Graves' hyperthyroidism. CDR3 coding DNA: TGCGCCAGCAGCCCCAGGGGCGCCACTTACAATGAGCAGTTCTTC. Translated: CASSPRGATYNEQFF.